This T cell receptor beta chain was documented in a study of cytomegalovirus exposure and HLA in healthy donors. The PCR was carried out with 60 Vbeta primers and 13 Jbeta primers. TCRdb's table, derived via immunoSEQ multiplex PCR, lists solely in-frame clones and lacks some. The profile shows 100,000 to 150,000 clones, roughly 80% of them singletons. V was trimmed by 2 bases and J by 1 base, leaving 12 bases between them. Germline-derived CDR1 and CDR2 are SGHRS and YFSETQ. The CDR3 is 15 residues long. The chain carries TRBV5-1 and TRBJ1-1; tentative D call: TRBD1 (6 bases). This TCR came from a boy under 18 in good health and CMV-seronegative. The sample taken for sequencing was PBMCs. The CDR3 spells CASSLGSGANTEAFF. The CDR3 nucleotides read TGCGCCAGCAGCTTAGGGTCAGGGGCGAACACTGAAGCTTTCTTT.